The rows below give T cell receptor delta chains drawn from one sample of a study of Vδ1+ human thymocytes. TCRdb reanalysed the multiplex PCR reads via CATT. This table has about 73,000 delta-chain clones, about 30% appearing once. Sequencing used Vdelta1+ gamma-delta thymocytes from the thymus. These receptor sequences come from a boy under two years old who had congenital heart surgery. Each CDR3 is given with its conserved first and last residue. Each record gives: clone size, D gene, J gene, V gene, CDR3 protein, CDR3 DNA. A D gene is named only where the DNA matches it firmly. Rows give clone size only sometimes, using once, few, many, or a class for an expanded clone.

clone size: NA; D gene: NA; J gene: TRDJ2; V gene: TRDV1; CDR3 protein: CALGESYPPGAALTAQLFF; CDR3 DNA: TGTGCTCTTGGGGAATCCTACCCTCCTGGGGCCGCTTTGACAGCACAACTCTTCTTT
clone size: few; D gene: TRDD3; J gene: TRDJ1; V gene: TRDV1; CDR3 protein: CALGEPRYSFLTEYWGFHYTDKLIF; CDR3 DNA: TGTGCTCTTGGGGAACCCCGCTACTCATTCCTAACCGAATACTGGGGGTTCCATTACACCGATAAACTCATCTTT
clone size: NA; D gene: TRDD3; J gene: TRDJ1; V gene: TRDV1; CDR3 protein: CALGERTLLGAYTDKLIF; CDR3 DNA: TGTGCTCTTGGGGAACGAACCTTACTGGGGGCCTACACCGATAAACTCATCTTT
clone size: NA; D gene: NA; J gene: TRDJ1; V gene: TRDV1; CDR3 protein: CALGELKGSLRADKLIF; CDR3 DNA: TGTGCTCTTGGGGAATTGAAGGGATCCCTGAGGGCCGATAAACTCATCTTT
clone size: NA; D gene: TRDD3; J gene: TRDJ1; V gene: TRDV1; CDR3 protein: CALGELTMEVLWWGISYTDKLIF; CDR3 DNA: TGTGCTCTTGGGGAACTGACCATGGAGGTCCTGTGGTGGGGGATATCGTACACCGATAAACTCATCTTT
clone size: few; D gene: TRDD3; J gene: TRDJ1; V gene: TRDV1; CDR3 protein: CALGETQRNLHWGIRDKLIF; CDR3 DNA: TGTGCTCTTGGGGAAACCCAACGAAACCTACACTGGGGGATACGTGATAAACTCATCTTT
clone size: NA; D gene: NA; J gene: TRDJ1; V gene: TRDV1; CDR3 protein: CALGERLITLPTVLGEHPRTDKLIF; CDR3 DNA: TGTGCTCTTGGGGAGCGCTTAATCACGCTTCCTACGGTACTGGGGGAGCACCCCCGCACCGATAAACTCATCTTT
clone size: NA; D gene: TRDD3; J gene: TRDJ1; V gene: TRDV1; CDR3 protein: CALGELSAQRRASSFTLLGDLTDKLIF; CDR3 DNA: TGTGCTCTTGGGGAACTAAGCGCTCAACGCCGGGCTTCCTCCTTTACTTTACTGGGGGACCTCACCGATAAACTCATCTTT
clone size: few; D gene: NA; J gene: TRDJ1; V gene: TRDV1; CDR3 protein: CALGELIILGMDNKLIF; CDR3 DNA: TGTGCTCTTGGGGAACTAATTATTCTGGGGATGGATAATAAACTCATCTTT
clone size: few; D gene: TRDD3; J gene: TRDJ1; V gene: TRDV1; CDR3 protein: CALGELPQGPYWGSYTDKLIF; CDR3 DNA: TGTGCTCTTGGGGAACTTCCTCAGGGCCCGTACTGGGGGAGTTACACCGATAAACTCATCTTT
clone size: few; D gene: NA; J gene: TRDJ1; V gene: TRDV1; CDR3 protein: CALGATSRIPAYTDKLIF; CDR3 DNA: TGTGCTCTTGGGGCTACTTCGCGGATCCCAGCGTACACCGATAAACTCATCTTT
clone size: NA; D gene: TRDD3; J gene: TRDJ1; V gene: TRDV1; CDR3 protein: CALGAKLAFSHPDWGIRHIYTDKLIF; CDR3 DNA: TGTGCTCTTGGGGCCAAATTGGCCTTCTCCCATCCGGACTGGGGGATACGCCATATTTACACCGATAAACTCATCTTT
clone size: NA; D gene: TRDD3; J gene: TRDJ1; V gene: TRDV2; CDR3 protein: CACDFLYWGSLGDTDKLIF; CDR3 DNA: TGTGCCTGTGATTTCCTCTACTGGGGGAGCCTTGGGGACACCGATAAACTCATCTTT
clone size: NA; D gene: NA; J gene: TRDJ1; V gene: TRDV1; CDR3 protein: CALGGGTGGRYTDKLIF; CDR3 DNA: TGTGCTCTTGGGGGAGGTACTGGTGGCCGGTACACCGATAAACTCATCTTT
clone size: NA; D gene: TRDD3; J gene: TRDJ1; V gene: TRDV1; CDR3 protein: CALGDLTFTGGYTDKLIF; CDR3 DNA: TGTGCTCTTGGGGACCTGACTTTTACTGGGGGATACACCGATAAACTCATCTTT
clone size: NA; D gene: TRDD3; J gene: TRDJ1; V gene: TRDV1; CDR3 protein: CALGPWVRPTLMGDMTPPDKLIF; CDR3 DNA: TGTGCTCTTGGGCCCTGGGTACGTCCTACACTAATGGGGGATATGACCCCTCCAGATAAACTCATCTTT
clone size: NA; D gene: NA; J gene: TRDJ1; V gene: TRDV1; CDR3 protein: CALGVWPSYVLGEMYTDKLIF; CDR3 DNA: TGTGCTCTTGGGGTGTGGCCTTCCTACGTACTGGGGGAGATGTACACCGATAAACTCATCTTT
clone size: NA; D gene: TRDD3; J gene: TRDJ4; V gene: TRDV1; CDR3 protein: CALGDELTGGYAYARTLIF; CDR3 DNA: TGTGCTCTTGGGGATGAGCTTACTGGGGGATACGCGTATGCCCGGACCCTGATCTTT
clone size: NA; D gene: TRDD3; J gene: TRDJ1; V gene: TRDV1; CDR3 protein: CALGGCPGLGDCNTDKLIF; CDR3 DNA: TGTGCTCTTGGGGGATGCCCCGGGCTGGGGGACTGTAACACCGATAAACTCATCTTT
clone size: NA; D gene: TRDD3; J gene: TRDJ1; V gene: TRDV1; CDR3 protein: CALGESSYATGGSLGISYTDKLIF; CDR3 DNA: TGTGCTCTTGGGGAAAGTTCCTACGCGACTGGGGGATCCCTCGGGATTTCGTACACCGATAAACTCATCTTT
clone size: NA; D gene: NA; J gene: TRDJ1; V gene: TRDV1; CDR3 protein: CALGEPRWDSRADKLIF; CDR3 DNA: TGCGCTCTTGGGGAACCCCGATGGGATTCCCGGGCCGATAAACTCATCTTT
clone size: few; D gene: NA; J gene: TRDJ1; V gene: TRDV1; CDR3 protein: CALGERRRDHVVYTDKLIF; CDR3 DNA: TGTGCTCTTGGGGAACGACGGAGGGACCATGTGGTGTACACCGATAAACTCATCTTT
clone size: few; D gene: TRDD3; J gene: TRDJ1; V gene: TRDV1; CDR3 protein: CALGAQVPPTGGPNLYTDKLIF; CDR3 DNA: TGTGCTCTTGGGGCCCAAGTCCCTCCTACTGGGGGTCCCAACCTCTACACCGATAAACTCATCTTT
clone size: few; D gene: NA; J gene: TRDJ1; V gene: TRDV1; CDR3 protein: CALGESKTLPWTDKLIF; CDR3 DNA: TGTGCTCTTGGGGAAAGTAAGACCCTCCCGTGGACCGATAAACTCATCTTT
clone size: few; D gene: NA; J gene: TRDJ1; V gene: TRDV1; CDR3 protein: CALGEPTGSLTDKLIF; CDR3 DNA: TGTGCTCTTGGGGAACCCACGGGATCACTGACCGATAAACTCATCTTT
clone size: NA; D gene: NA; J gene: TRDJ1; V gene: TRDV2; CDR3 protein: CACDTGLGGIF; CDR3 DNA: TGTGCCTGCGACACCGGACTGGGAGGCATCTTT
clone size: NA; D gene: NA; J gene: TRDJ1; V gene: TRDV1; CDR3 protein: CALGELRSGPSGAGDKLIF; CDR3 DNA: TGTGCTCTTGGGGAATTACGAAGCGGCCCTTCGGGGGCCGGCGATAAACTCATCTTT
clone size: few; D gene: NA; J gene: TRDJ1; V gene: TRDV1; CDR3 protein: CALGETGSYTDKLIF; CDR3 DNA: TGTGCTCTTGGGGAGACTGGGAGTTACACCGATAAACTCATCTTT
clone size: NA; D gene: TRDD3; J gene: TRDJ1; V gene: TRDV1; CDR3 protein: CALGELRSGTGGFPQGTDKLIF; CDR3 DNA: TGTGCTCTTGGGGAACTAAGGTCCGGTACTGGGGGATTCCCGCAGGGGACCGATAAACTCATCTTT
clone size: NA; D gene: TRDD3; J gene: TRDJ1; V gene: TRDV1; CDR3 protein: CALGECPRYPGDTGTDKLIF; CDR3 DNA: TGTGCTCTTGGGGAATGTCCGCGCTATCCGGGGGATACGGGGACCGATAAACTCATCTTT
clone size: NA; D gene: NA; J gene: TRDJ1; V gene: TRDV2; CDR3 protein: CACTYTDKLIF; CDR3 DNA: TGTGCCTGTACTTACACCGATAAACTCATCTTT
clone size: few; D gene: TRDD3; J gene: TRDJ1; V gene: TRDV1; CDR3 protein: CALGEKAMSRFWGIFLSTDKLIF; CDR3 DNA: TGTGCTCTTGGGGAAAAGGCTATGAGCCGATTCTGGGGGATATTCTTGTCAACCGATAAACTCATCTTT
clone size: few; D gene: TRDD3; J gene: TRDJ1; V gene: TRDV1; CDR3 protein: CALGELRLGAPYTDKLIF; CDR3 DNA: TGTGCTCTTGGGGAGCTACGTCTGGGGGCCCCGTACACCGATAAACTCATCTTT
clone size: few; D gene: TRDD3; J gene: TRDJ1; V gene: TRDV1; CDR3 protein: CALGDFYWGILERHTDKLIF; CDR3 DNA: TGTGCTCTTGGTGACTTCTACTGGGGGATACTTGAACGCCACACCGATAAACTCATCTTT
clone size: NA; D gene: NA; J gene: TRDJ1; V gene: TRDV1; CDR3 protein: CALGEAVPSPAGTNSYTDKLIF; CDR3 DNA: TGTGCTCTTGGGGAAGCGGTGCCTTCCCCGGCGGGGACAAACTCTTACACCGATAAACTCATCTTT
clone size: NA; D gene: TRDD3; J gene: TRDJ1; V gene: TRDV2; CDR3 protein: CACDTDVLGDTPDKLIF; CDR3 DNA: TGTGCCTGTGACACCGATGTACTGGGGGATACACCCGATAAACTCATCTTT
clone size: few; D gene: TRDD3; J gene: TRDJ1; V gene: TRDV1; CDR3 protein: CALGELRLTGGSPELYTDKLIF; CDR3 DNA: TGTGCTCTTGGGGAACTCCGGCTAACTGGGGGATCCCCTGAGCTGTACACCGATAAACTCATCTTT
clone size: once; D gene: TRDD3; J gene: TRDJ1; V gene: TRDV1; CDR3 protein: CALGERFFLSGGPHTDKLIF; CDR3 DNA: TGTGCTCTTGGGGAACGGTTTTTCCTCTCTGGGGGACCACACACCGATAAACTCATCTTT
clone size: NA; D gene: TRDD3; J gene: TRDJ1; V gene: TRDV1; CDR3 protein: CALGESGILEQGDSIRKLIF; CDR3 DNA: TGTGCTCTTGGGGAATCAGGCATTCTCGAACAGGGGGATAGTATCCGTAAACTCATCTTT
clone size: NA; D gene: TRDD3; J gene: TRDJ1; V gene: TRDV1; CDR3 protein: CALGELSYPTHYWGILTDKLIF; CDR3 DNA: TGTGCTCTTGGGGAACTATCGTACCCCACTCATTACTGGGGGATTCTGACCGATAAACTCATCTTT
clone size: NA; D gene: TRDD3; J gene: TRDJ1; V gene: TRDV1; CDR3 protein: CALGEPGGYAKLIF; CDR3 DNA: TGTGCTCTTGGGGAACCCGGGGGATACGCAAAACTCATCTTT
clone size: NA; D gene: TRDD3; J gene: TRDJ1; V gene: TRDV1; CDR3 protein: CALGDLFPPYWGKDAGKKLIF; CDR3 DNA: TGTGCTCTTGGGGATCTGTTTCCTCCGTACTGGGGAAAGGACGCCGGGAAAAAACTCATCTTT
clone size: few; D gene: TRDD3; J gene: TRDJ1; V gene: TRDV1; CDR3 protein: CALGERLFSYWGPGGKLIF; CDR3 DNA: TGTGCTCTTGGGGAACGTTTGTTCTCGTACTGGGGCCCTGGAGGTAAACTCATCTTT
clone size: few; D gene: TRDD3; J gene: TRDJ1; V gene: TRDV1; CDR3 protein: CALGELGDRTGGYFSLRIKLIF; CDR3 DNA: TGTGCTCTTGGGGAACTAGGGGACCGTACTGGGGGATACTTCTCCCTTCGCATAAAACTCATCTTT
clone size: NA; D gene: NA; J gene: TRDJ1; V gene: TRDV1; CDR3 protein: CALGEHGSPKLPSFCDKLIF; CDR3 DNA: TGTGCTCTTGGGGAACATGGCTCACCTAAGCTCCCATCCTTTTGCGATAAACTCATCTTT
clone size: few; D gene: TRDD3; J gene: TRDJ1; V gene: TRDV1; CDR3 protein: CALGELVYRSYAGGTDKLIF; CDR3 DNA: TGTGCTCTTGGGGAACTAGTCTATCGGTCGTATGCTGGGGGAACCGATAAACTCATCTTT
clone size: few; D gene: NA; J gene: TRDJ1; V gene: TRDV1; CDR3 protein: CALGDPLPYTDKLIF; CDR3 DNA: TGTGCTCTTGGGGATCCCCTACCGTACACCGATAAACTCATCTTT
clone size: few; D gene: NA; J gene: TRDJ1; V gene: TRDV1; CDR3 protein: CALGGLPGMLGTGESIDKLIF; CDR3 DNA: TGTGCTCTTGGGGGTCTTCCCGGTATGCTTGGAACCGGTGAGTCGATCGATAAACTCATCTTT
clone size: NA; D gene: NA; J gene: TRDJ1; V gene: TRDV1; CDR3 protein: CALGELPLLGAHGEANLIF; CDR3 DNA: TGTGCTCTTGGGGAACTTCCCCTACTCGGGGCTCACGGGGAGGCTAACCTCATCTTT
clone size: few; D gene: TRDD3; J gene: TRDJ1; V gene: TRDV1; CDR3 protein: CALGEPVLGDVYTDKLIF; CDR3 DNA: TGTGCTCTTGGGGAACCCGTGCTGGGGGACGTGTACACCGATAAACTCATCTTT